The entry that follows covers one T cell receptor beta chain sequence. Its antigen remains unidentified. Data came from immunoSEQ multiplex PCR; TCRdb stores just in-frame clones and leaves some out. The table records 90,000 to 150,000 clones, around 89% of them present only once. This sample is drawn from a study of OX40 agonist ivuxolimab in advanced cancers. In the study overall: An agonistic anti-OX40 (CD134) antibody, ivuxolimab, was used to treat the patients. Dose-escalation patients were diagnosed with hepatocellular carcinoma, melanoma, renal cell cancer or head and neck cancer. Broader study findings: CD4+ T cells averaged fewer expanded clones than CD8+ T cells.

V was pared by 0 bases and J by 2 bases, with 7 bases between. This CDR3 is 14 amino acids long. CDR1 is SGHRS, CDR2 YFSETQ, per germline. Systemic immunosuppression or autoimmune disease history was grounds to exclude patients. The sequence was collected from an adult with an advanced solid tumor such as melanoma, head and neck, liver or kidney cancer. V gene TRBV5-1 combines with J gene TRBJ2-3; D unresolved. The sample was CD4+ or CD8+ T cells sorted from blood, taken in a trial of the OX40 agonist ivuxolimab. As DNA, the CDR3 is TGCGCCAGCAGCTTGGTCCACATCACAGATACGCAGTATTTT. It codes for CASSLVHITDTQYF.